The clone carrying this T cell receptor beta chain was counted many times. Its antigen remains unknown. This record comes from a study of tumor and adjacent non-tumor tissue in lung cancer. Study background: Histology: 12 adenocarcinoma, a couple of squamous cell carcinoma, 1 small cell lung cancer. Around 4.5 million productive TCRbeta reads were obtained per sample on average.

The CDR3 length is 14 residues. The germline V and J ends were trimmed by 6 bases and 4 bases, with 13 bases remaining between them. A modified ARM-PCR protocol with three rounds of nested PCR amplified TCRbeta. TCRdb re-called the multiplex PCR reads with MiXCR, one entry per CDR3 protein. The table has about 110,000 distinct CDR3 sequences, 62% seen once. Study-wide results and caveats: Tumor TCR diversity, when higher, was linked to shorter survival.

The template was RNA from unsorted bulk tissue. This non-tumor lung sample came from over 3 cm beyond the tumor edge. This sequence originates from a man in his sixties with non-small cell lung cancer. The rearrangement joins TRBV12-3 or TRBV12-4 to TRBJ1-5, with D possibly TRBD1 on 5 matching bases. Material: distant non-tumor lung tissue. For the CDR3, the DNA is TGTGCCAGCAGCCCCCGGGGGGGAAATCAGCCCCAGCATTTT. Amino acid sequence: CASSPRGGNQPQHF.